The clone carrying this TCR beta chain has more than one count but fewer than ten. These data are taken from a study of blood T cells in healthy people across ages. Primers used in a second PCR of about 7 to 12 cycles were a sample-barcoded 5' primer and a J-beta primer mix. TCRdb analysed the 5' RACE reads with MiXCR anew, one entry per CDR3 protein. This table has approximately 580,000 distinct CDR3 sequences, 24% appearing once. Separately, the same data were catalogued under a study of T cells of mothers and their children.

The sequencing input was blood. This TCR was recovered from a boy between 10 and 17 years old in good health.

CDR3 region: CASSPQGYYGYTF. The CDR3 DNA is TGTGCCAGCAGCCCACAGGGATACTATGGCTACACCTTC. This sequence joins TRBV5-6 and TRBJ1-2, with D possibly TRBD1 on 6 matching bases. The CDR3 contains 13 residues. V gave up 4 bases and J gave up 3 bases, with 10 bases separating them. Germline V lookup: CDR1 SGHDT, CDR2 YYEEEE.